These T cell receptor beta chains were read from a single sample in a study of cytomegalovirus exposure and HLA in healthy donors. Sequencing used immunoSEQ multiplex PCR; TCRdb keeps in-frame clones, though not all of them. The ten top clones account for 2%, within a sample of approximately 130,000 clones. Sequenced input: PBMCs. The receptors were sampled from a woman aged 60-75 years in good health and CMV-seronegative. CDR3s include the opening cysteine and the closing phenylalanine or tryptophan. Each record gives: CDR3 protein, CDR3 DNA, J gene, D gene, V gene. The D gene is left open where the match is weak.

CASSNDSGQKYF | TGTGCCAGCAGTAATGATTCTGGACAGAAGTACTTC | TRBJ2-7 | . | TRBV6-1
CASSRRTGVSTDTQYF | TGTGCCAGCAGCCGTCGGACAGGGGTTAGCACAGATACGCAGTATTTT | TRBJ2-3 | TRBD1 | TRBV7-2
CASSGQGSSYNEQFF | TGTGCCAGCAGCGGACAGGGGAGCTCCTACAATGAGCAGTTCTTC | TRBJ2-1 | TRBD1 | TRBV9
CASSPPGQKGYGYTF | TGTGCCAGCAGCCCCCCCGGACAGAAAGGCTATGGCTACACCTTC | TRBJ1-2 | . | TRBV7-9
CASSSGQGFRPQHF | TGTGCCAGCTCCTCGGGACAGGGCTTTCGGCCCCAGCATTTT | TRBJ1-5 | TRBD1 | TRBV28
CASSPPTGGYEQYF | TGTGCCAGCTCACCACCGACAGGGGGCTACGAGCAGTACTTC | TRBJ2-7 | TRBD1 | TRBV18
CASSLDGRSQPQHF | TGTGCCAGCAGCTTAGATGGCAGAAGTCAGCCCCAGCATTTT | TRBJ1-5 | . | TRBV7-9
CASSLGPGNGYTF | TGCGCCAGCAGCTTGGGGCCAGGGAATGGCTACACCTTC | TRBJ1-2 | . | TRBV5-1
CASSARQGDNSPLHF | TGTGCCAGCAGCGCTAGACAGGGGGATAATTCACCCCTCCACTTT | TRBJ1-6 | TRBD1 | TRBV6-1
CASSRGYNSNQPQHF | TGTGCCAGCAGTAGAGGGTATAATAGCAATCAGCCCCAGCATTTT | TRBJ1-5 | . | TRBV27
CASSSGQDGYTF | TGTGCCAGCAGCTCCGGACAGGATGGCTACACCTTC | TRBJ1-2 | TRBD1 | TRBV7-9
CAIGSGVTDTQYF | TGTGCCATCGGTAGCGGGGTCACAGATACGCAGTATTTT | TRBJ2-3 | TRBD2 | TRBV10-3
CASSLLSLSYNEQFF | TGTGCCAGCAGTTTATTATCCCTCTCCTACAATGAGCAGTTCTTC | TRBJ2-1 | . | TRBV27
CASSSGQGSNQPQHF | TGTGCCAGTAGTAGTGGACAGGGATCCAATCAGCCCCAGCATTTT | TRBJ1-5 | TRBD1 | TRBV19